Each of the 30 T cell receptor beta chains below was sequenced from the same sample in a study of T cell repertoires in cytomegalovirus infection. Their cognate antigens are unknown. MiXCR, run by TCRdb on the reads, gives a single entry per CDR3 protein. The sample includes about 770,000 distinct CDR3 sequences, 29% of them seen just once. Material: cultured CD8+ T cells from PBMCs, obtained from culture after CMV antigen stimulation. All receptors derive from a human donor in good health (CMV status not recorded). Some clones in this sample may be carry-over from other donors' samples.

The chain recombines TRBV10-3 with TRBJ1-2; D unresolved. With 6 bases removed from V and 2 bases from J, the gap between germline ends came to 7 bases. CDR1 is ENHRY, CDR2 SYGVKD, per germline. The CDR3 loop spans 12 amino acids. CDR3 region: CAIRDGNYGYTF. CDR3 bases: TGTGCCATCAGGGACGGAAACTATGGCTACACCTTC.

Comment on this clonotype: This may stem from a read error, because a much larger clone lies one nucleotide away. The genes are TRBV6-5 and TRBJ2-5; 9 bases map to TRBD2. The V gene end was trimmed by 5 bases and the J gene end by 3 bases; junction bases not matched to a gene: 10. The CDR3 totals 16 residues. Germline CDR1 MNHEY, CDR2 SVGAGI. CDR3 coding DNA: TGTGCCAGCAGTCCTTCAGGGACTAGCAGGGAAGAGACCCAGTACTTC. Protein sequence: CASSPSGTSREETQYF.

V gene TRBV6-6 combines with J gene TRBJ1-2; maybe TRBD1 (6 bases). CDR1 is MNHNY, CDR2 SVGAGI, per germline (reference sequence). V was pared by 5 bases and J by 1 base, with 14 bases between. The CDR3 spans 15 residues. The CDR3 reads CASSARQGYNYGYTF. The CDR3 coding sequence is TGTGCCAGCAGTGCCCGCCAGGGGTATAACTATGGCTACACCTTC.

The V gene is TRBV11-1, the J gene TRBJ2-1; 8 nucleotides agree with TRBD2. With V trimmed by 0 bases and J by 5 bases, 3 bases remained unmatched. CDR3 length: 15 residues. Looked up from germline, CDR1 is SGHAT and CDR2 is FQDESV (reference sequence). The CDR3 here is CASSLARRGDNEQFF. CDR3 bases: TGTGCCAGCAGCTTAGCTCGGCGGGGGGACAATGAGCAGTTCTTC. Complete variable domain (other parts from reference TRBV11-1 and TRBJ2-1): EAEVAQSPRYKITEKSQAVAFWCDPISGHATLYWYRQILGQGPELLVQFQDESVVDDSQLPKDRFSAERLKGVDSTLKIQPAELGDSAMYLCASSLARRGDNEQFFGPGTRLTVL.

The chain uses TRBV6-5 and TRBJ1-2, with D uncertain. Trimming pared 0 bases from V and 8 bases from J, leaving 10 bases between. The CDR3 is made up of 13 amino acids. Per germline, CDR1 MNHEY and CDR2 SVGAGI. In DNA, the CDR3 is TGTGCCAGCAGTTACTCTGGAGGGATGGGCTACACCTTC. Translation gives CASSYSGGMGYTF.

About this clonotype itself: It may be a read error: a sequence one base away is much more abundant. The gene calls are TRBV7-2 and TRBJ2-2; D ambiguous. Trimming cost V 4 bases and J 1 base, with 10 bases left between them. Germline CDR1 SGHTA, CDR2 FQGNSA. There are 15 residues in the CDR3. Written as DNA, the CDR3 is TGTGCCAGCAGCTCCTTATGCGGGAACACCGGGGAGCTGTTTTTT. Translation: CASSSLCGNTGELFF.

This clonotype was seen a handful of times. The chain uses TRBV6-5 and TRBJ2-1; possibly TRBD2 for D (6 bases). The CDR3 contains 13 residues. In germline, CDR1 is MNHEY, CDR2 SVGAGI. Trimming left V 7 bases short and J 7 bases short, with 14 bases between. CDR3 DNA sequence: TGTGCCAGCACCCACGGGGGTGGGAATGAGCAGTTCTTC. It codes for CASTHGGGNEQFF.

This clonotype has just a few counts. The chain couples TRBV19 to TRBJ2-1; D perhaps matches TRBD1 (6 bases). This CDR3 comprises 16 residues. Germline V gives CDR1 LNHDA, CDR2 SQIVND (reference sequence). V gave up 7 bases and J gave up 0 bases, with 16 bases separating them. This CDR3 reads CASTNPGDYSYNEQFF. The DNA of the CDR3 is TGTGCCAGTACTAACCCAGGGGATTACTCCTACAATGAGCAGTTCTTC.

This clonotype was recorded a few times. V is TRBV12-5 and J is TRBJ1-2, with D perhaps TRBD1 (6 bases). Trimming stripped 2 bases from V and 6 bases from J, with 16 bases between. The CDR3 is 15 amino acids. In germline, CDR1 is LGHNT, CDR2 FRNRAP. As DNA, the CDR3 is TGTGCTAGTGGTTTGCCGACGGGGGGCTCTCATGGCTACACCTTC. This encodes CASGLPTGGSHGYTF.

This clonotype was seen more than once but under ten times. The rearrangement uses TRBV7-6 and TRBJ2-7; TRBD1 matches at 8 bases. CDR3 size: 13 residues. Trimming removed 1 base from V and 7 bases from J; junction bases left unmatched: 3. Germline V gives CDR1 SGHVS, CDR2 FNYEAQ. CDR3 sequence: CASSLGTGFEQYV. The CDR3, as DNA: TGTGCCAGCAGCTTAGGGACAGGGTTTGAGCAGTACGTC.

The chain couples TRBV5-1 to TRBJ2-2, with 8 bases matching TRBD1. Germline CDR1 is SGHRS and CDR2 is YFSETQ. This CDR3 has 16 amino acids. Germline trimming cut 7 bases from V and 0 bases from J; bases unmatched to any gene: 8. As DNA, the CDR3 is TGCGCCAGCGGATCCGGGGACAGGCCGAACACCGGGGAGCTGTTTTTT. This translates into CASGSGDRPNTGELFF.

The genes are TRBV3-1 and TRBJ2-1, with D perhaps being TRBD1 or TRBD2 (5 bases each). V was cut by 0 bases and J by 6 bases, with 12 bases left in between. The CDR3 is 15 residues long. The germline V gene has CDR1 LGHDT and CDR2 YNNKEL (reference sequence). CDR3 sequence (DNA): TGTGCCAGCAGCCAAGATGCAGGGAGTTCCAATGAGCAGTTCTTC. It yields the protein CASSQDAGSSNEQFF.

V usage is TRBV2 and J usage is TRBJ2-1; 7 bases agree with TRBD2. Germline trimming cut 10 bases from V and 10 bases from J; bases unmatched to any gene: 19. This CDR3 comprises 15 residues. Germline assignment: CDR1 SNHLY and CDR2 FYNNEI. The CDR3, as DNA: TGTGCCATTTCGGATCTAGCGGACTCGTTTGGGGAGCAGTTCTTC. Translated: CAISDLADSFGEQFF.

Only a few counts were recorded for this clonotype. The chain uses TRBV19 and TRBJ2-1, with 7 nucleotides matching TRBD2. The CDR3 covers 15 residues. V lost 6 bases to trimming and J lost 0 bases; unmatched junction nucleotides: 5. In germline, CDR1 is LNHDA, CDR2 SQIVND (reference sequence). The CDR3 DNA reads TGTGCCAGTAGGCGGGGGTCGAACTCCTACAATGAGCAGTTCTTC. Amino acid sequence: CASRRGSNSYNEQFF.

This rearrangement joins TRBV20-1 to TRBJ2-7; 9 nucleotides match TRBD2. From germline, CDR1 is DFQATT and CDR2 SNEGSKA (reference sequence). The CDR3 consists of 15 residues. The trim removed 5 bases at V and 0 bases at J, leaving 8 bases unmatched. CDR3 sequence reads: CSALSGGPSSYEQYV. For the CDR3, the DNA is TGCAGTGCTCTTAGCGGGGGCCCTAGCTCCTACGAGCAGTACGTC.

A remark on this clonotype: A junction end diverges from the germline sequence, so it may reflect a read error. J is TRBJ2-7 and V is TRBV25-1; D unresolved. CDR3 length equals 13 residues. The V gene's germline CDR1 is MGHDK and CDR2 SYGVNS. The CDR3 DNA sequence: TGTGCCAGCAGTCGACTTTACCCCTACGAGCAGTACTTT. Amino acids: CASSRLYPYEQYF.

This clonotype occurred a few times. This chain links TRBV28 with TRBJ1-3, with D hard to call. V shed 6 bases and J shed 0 bases, with 12 bases lying between them. This CDR3 has 15 residues. Germline CDR1 and CDR2: MDHEN and SYDVKM. The CDR3 coding sequence is TGTGCCAGCAGCCCCCCCGACAACTCTGGAAACACCATATATTTT. Its protein is CASSPPDNSGNTIYF.

This clonotype was observed a few times. The genes are TRBV6-5 and TRBJ2-2, with D possibly being TRBD1 (5 bases). V was shortened by 4 bases and J by 8 bases, with 14 bases between the two germline ends. CDR3 size: 14 residues. CDR1 and CDR2 from the germline V gene are MNHEY and SVGAGI. CDR3 loop: CASSWGRGMGELFF. CDR3 nucleotide sequence: TGTGCCAGCAGTTGGGGAAGGGGCATGGGGGAGCTGTTTTTT.

V usage is TRBV20-1 and J usage is TRBJ2-1; a possible D gene is TRBD1 (5 bases). Trimming stripped 8 bases from V and 2 bases from J, with 13 bases between. Germline CDR1 reads DFQATT; CDR2 reads SNEGSKA (reference sequence). This CDR3 comprises 13 residues. CDR3 DNA sequence: TGCAGTCCTTTAGACAGTACCTACAATGAGCAGTTCTTC. It encodes CSPLDSTYNEQFF.

The chain employs TRBV19 and TRBJ2-7; 10 nucleotides match TRBD1. This CDR3 is 14 amino acids long. J lost 2 bases, V lost 10 bases, and 8 bases had no gene match. Per the germline V gene, CDR1 is LNHDA and CDR2 is SQIVND (reference sequence). CDR3 residues: CATAAGTGAYEQYF. The DNA of the CDR3 is TGTGCCACCGCCGCCGGGACAGGGGCCTACGAGCAGTACTTC.

This clonotype was counted a few times. The chain carries TRBV27 and TRBJ1-1; TRBD1 is a possible D gene (6 bases). CDR3 length: 14 amino acids. Trimming stripped 2 bases from V and 4 bases from J, with 11 bases between. The germline V gene has CDR1 MNHEY and CDR2 SMNVEV (reference sequence). CDR3 region: CASSLAQGFTEAFF. The DNA of the CDR3 is TGTGCCAGCAGTTTAGCCCAGGGGTTCACTGAAGCTTTCTTT.

This clonotype was recorded once. A read error may account for a junction end that differs from germline. This chain links TRBV11-3 with TRBJ2-3; D is ambiguous. CDR3 size: 13 residues. Germline loops: CDR1 SGHNT, CDR2 YENEEA. The CDR3 spells CANSSRETDTQYF. CDR3 in DNA: TGTGCCAACAGCAGTCGAGAGACAGATACGCAGTATTTT. Variable domain in full (rest from reference TRBV11-3 and TRBJ2-3): EAGVVQSPRYKIIEKKQPVAFWCNPISGHNTLYWYLQNLGQGPELLIRYENEEAVDDSQLPKDRFSAERLKGVDSTLKIQPAELGDSAVYLCANSSRETDTQYFGPGTRLTVL.

This chain links TRBV27 with TRBJ2-2; 9 bases align to TRBD2. The CDR3 extends over 15 amino acids. With 5 bases clipped from V and 1 base from J, the junction kept 2 bases outside the gene matches. In germline, CDR1 is MNHEY, CDR2 SMNVEV (reference sequence). CDR3 residues: CASSRSGGNTGELFF. The DNA for the CDR3 is TGTGCCAGCAGTCGTAGCGGGGGGAACACCGGGGAGCTGTTTTTT.

V and J are TRBV4-3 and TRBJ1-3; 7 positions agree with TRBD1. The CDR3 totals 14 residues. With V trimmed by 4 bases and J by 7 bases, 7 bases remained unmatched. Germline V gives CDR1 LGHNA, CDR2 YSLEER. The CDR3 region has the DNA TGCGCCAGCAGCCCGAACAGGGGCGGTAACACCATATATTTT. Its protein is CASSPNRGGNTIYF.

The rearrangement joins TRBV24-1 to TRBJ2-2; no firm D call. Trimming pared 7 bases from V and 0 bases from J, leaving 8 bases between. Germline V gives CDR1 KGHDR, CDR2 SFDVKD. The CDR3 has 14 residues. The CDR3 is CATRDLSNTGELFF. The CDR3 nucleotides are TGTGCCACCAGGGATCTGTCGAACACCGGGGAGCTGTTTTTT.

The V call is TRBV27, the J call TRBJ1-1; a possible D gene is TRBD1 (5 bases). The CDR3 length is 14 residues. Germline lookup yields CDR1 MNHEY and CDR2 SMNVEV (reference sequence). The V and J ends lost 6 bases and 0 bases respectively, with 11 bases between them. CDR3 loop: CASRPTDMNTEAFF. CDR3 coding DNA: TGTGCCAGCAGACCGACAGATATGAACACTGAAGCTTTCTTT.

V gene TRBV11-2 combines with J gene TRBJ2-2, with no clear D. CDR1 and CDR2 from the germline V gene are SGHAT and FQNNGV. The CDR3 is 15 amino acids. With 8 bases removed from V and 5 bases from J, the gap between germline ends came to 18 bases. The CDR3 DNA follows: TGTGCCAGCTTTGGAAGGGCTAGTGGAACCGGGGAGCTGTTTTTT. Its translation: CASFGRASGTGELFF.

This clonotype showed up just a few times. This chain uses TRBV7-9 with TRBJ1-1, with D perhaps matching TRBD1 (6 bases). Germline CDR1 and CDR2: SEHNR and FQNEAQ (reference sequence). V lost 1 base and J 2 bases, leaving 11 bases between the germline ends. The CDR3 extends over 15 amino acids. The CDR3 DNA is TGTGCCAGCAGCTTAGGCCCCAGGGGAAACACTGAAGCTTTCTTT. Translating gives CASSLGPRGNTEAFF.

The V gene is TRBV4-1, the J gene TRBJ2-1; 7 bases are a match to TRBD1. Germline lookup yields CDR1 MGHRA and CDR2 YSYEKL. The CDR3 has 15 residues. The junction had 5 bases not matched to a gene; V was cut back by 1 base and J by 5 bases. The CDR3 region is CASSQGGGAHNEQFF. The CDR3 DNA reads TGCGCCAGCAGCCAAGGAGGGGGCGCCCACAATGAGCAGTTCTTC.

J is TRBJ2-5 and V is TRBV18, with D uncertain. Germline CDR1 KGHSH, CDR2 LQKENI. CDR3 length: 14 residues. Trimming shortened V by 3 bases and J by 3 bases, and 11 bases separated the two germline ends. This chain's CDR3 is CASSPRLGEETQYF. The CDR3 coding sequence is TGTGCCAGCTCACCGAGGCTCGGAGAAGAGACCCAGTACTTC.